The T cell receptor beta chain described here comes from a study of blood T cell repertoires in COVID-19. Study information: Samples representing acute and convalescent COVID-19 were sourced from the United States, Italy and Spain. The analysed material was cDNA or gDNA that came from T cells, B-cell-depleted T cells, or PBMCs.

Per the original methods: From reference gene primer amplification, estimates of nucleated cell counts were derived. TCRdb's table, derived via immunoSEQ multiplex PCR, lists solely in-frame clones and lacks some. V and J calls and clone size follow that table, whereas D and trimming were derived from the DNA. Of about 310,000 clones in the sample, 80% to 90% are singletons; the top ten hold approximately 9%. Trimming stripped 7 bases from V and 4 bases from J, with 10 bases between. The CDR3 contains 12 residues. The TCR sequence derives from a woman under 30 who had recovered from COVID-19. Material: PBMCs or T cells enriched from blood (not recorded which). This chain connects TRBV12-3 or TRBV12-4 to TRBJ1-1; D is ambiguous. The CDR3 sequence: CASTPCCTEAFF. Here the CDR3 DNA reads TGTGCCAGCACTCCGTGTTGCACTGAAGCTTTCTTT.